Each of the 4 T cell receptor beta chains below was sequenced from the same sample in a study of cytotoxic CD8 clonotypes in ibrutinib-treated CLL. Sequencing was performed with immunoSEQ multiplex PCR; in TCRdb, only in-frame clones are kept and a portion is missing. The sample lists approximately 100,000 clones, around 73% seen once, with less than 35% in the top ten. The specimen comprised PBMCs, sampled after 12 months of ibrutinib treatment. These receptors all stem from a human donor with chronic lymphocytic leukemia.

There are a few counts of this clone. The chain carries TRBV5-6 and TRBJ2-2, with TRBD2 as a possible D gene (6 bases). V gave up 3 bases and J gave up 6 bases, with 15 bases separating them. The CDR3 is 15 amino acids. CDR1 is SGHDT, CDR2 YYEEEE, per germline. The CDR3 sequence is CASSYGVGGAGELFF. For the CDR3, the DNA is TGTGCCAGCAGCTACGGGGTTGGCGGGGCCGGGGAGCTGTTTTTT.

This chain joins TRBV19 and TRBJ1-5; 7 bases are shared with TRBD1. J lost 4 bases, V lost 6 bases, and 6 bases had no gene match. CDR1 is LNHDA and CDR2 is SQIVND in the germline V gene (reference sequence). The CDR3 spans 14 residues. The DNA of the CDR3 is TGTGCCAGTAGCCCAGGGGGGGGAAATCAGCCCCAGCATTTT. Translated, it gives CASSPGGGNQPQHF.

CDR3 in DNA: TGTGCCAGCAGCTTAGAGGGTTTGGGTAACACTGAAGCTTTCTTT. Its protein is CASSLEGLGNTEAFF. This chain joins TRBV7-2 and TRBJ1-1; D is uncertain. CDR3 length: 15 amino acids. From germline, CDR1 is SGHTA and CDR2 FQGNSA. Trimming took 1 base from V and 2 from J, leaving 11 bases between them.

The chain carries TRBV7-9 and TRBJ1-4; D ambiguous. The CDR3 runs 13 residues. Germline V gene sequence: CDR1 SEHNR, CDR2 FQNEAQ (reference sequence). Trimming pared 5 bases from V and 14 bases from J, leaving 18 bases between. CDR3 DNA sequence: TGTGCCAGCAGCCCATCAGTTGGCGGGAACCTGTTTTTT. This sequence encodes CASSPSVGGNLFF. Complete variable domain (other parts from reference TRBV7-9 and TRBJ1-4): DTGVSQNPRHKITKRGQNVTFRCDPISEHNRLYWYRQTLGQGPEFLTYFQNEAQLEKSRLLSDRFSAERPKGSFSTLEIQRTEQGDSAMYLCASSPSVGGNLFFGSGTQLSVL.